Listed here are 10 T cell receptor beta chains from one sample, sequenced in a study of cytomegalovirus exposure and HLA in healthy donors. Use of 60 Vbeta and 13 Jbeta primers characterized the PCR. Assay used: immunoSEQ multiplex PCR; TCRdb lists only in-frame clones, some missing. The sample lists over 100,000 clones, about 9.1% occurring once. The sequenced material came from PBMCs. Receptor source: a middle-aged woman in good health and CMV-seropositive.

The chain recombines TRBV7-2 with TRBJ2-7; tentatively, D is TRBD1 (6 bases). V was trimmed by 2 bases and J by 6 bases, leaving 14 bases between them. CDR1 SGHTA and CDR2 FQGNSA come from the germline V gene. The CDR3 totals 14 residues. CDR3 bases: TGTGCCAGCAGCTTATATGAGGTACAGGGCGAGCAGTACTTC. Protein: CASSLYEVQGEQYF.

Here the CDR3 DNA reads TGTGCCAGCAGCTTGGGACAGGTTGCAACTAATGAAAAACTGTTTTTT. As protein: CASSLGQVATNEKLFF. The chain links TRBV7-9 to TRBJ1-4; 8 bases are shared with TRBD1. The CDR3 loop spans 16 amino acids. Germline loops: CDR1 SEHNR, CDR2 FQNEAQ (reference sequence). Trimming took 3 bases from V and 0 from J; bases not matched to a gene: 3.

There are a few counts of this clone. The genes are TRBV7-2 and TRBJ1-1; TRBD1 matches 11 bases. The germline CDR1 and CDR2 sequences are SGHTA and FQGNSA. CDR3 length equals 15 residues. The J segment lost 6 bases and the V segment lost 5 bases, leaving 8 bases of the junction unmatched. In DNA form, the CDR3 reads TGTGCCAGCAGCCTATCCGGGACAGGGGGTTCTGAAGCTTTCTTT. Translated: CASSLSGTGGSEAFF.

This clone came up a few times. V and J are TRBV19 and TRBJ2-7, with 7 bases aligning to TRBD1. Germline values: CDR1 LNHDA, CDR2 SQIVND (reference sequence). The CDR3 is 13 amino acids. Germline trimming cut 5 bases from V and 4 bases from J; bases unmatched to any gene: 5. CDR3 sequence (DNA): TGTGCCAGTAGTCTTCTGACAGGGTACGAGCAGTACTTC. Translation gives CASSLLTGYEQYF.

This rearrangement joins TRBV7-8 to TRBJ2-5; 8 bases are shared with TRBD1. The CDR3 length is 14 residues. Germline CDR1 SGHVS, CDR2 FQNEAQ. The V segment lost 2 bases and the J segment 5 bases; nucleotides outside the gene matches: 4. DNA for the CDR3: TGTGCCAGCAGCTTATTGGACAGGGCTGAGACCCAGTACTTC. Encoded protein: CASSLLDRAETQYF.

This clone was detected a few times. The J gene is TRBJ1-1, the V gene TRBV10-3; TRBD1 matches 9 bases. CDR1 and CDR2 from the germline V gene are ENHRY and SYGVKD. The CDR3 has 15 amino acids. V shed 3 bases and J 1 base; nucleotides not matched to a gene: 3. The CDR3 loop reads CAISDSTGGNTEAFF. The CDR3 DNA follows: TGTGCCATCAGTGATTCGACAGGGGGGAACACTGAAGCTTTCTTT.

The CDR3 sequence is CASSEAPGGLGVLTF. In DNA form, the CDR3 reads TGTGCCAGCAGTGAAGCGCCCGGGGGGCTCGGTGTCCTGACTTTC. The V and J genes are TRBV2 and TRBJ2-6, with D possibly matching TRBD2 (7 bases). Between the trimmed V and J ends, which lost 0 bases and 13 bases, there was a span of 16 bases. CDR3 length: 15 amino acids. CDR1 is SNHLY, CDR2 FYNNEI, per germline.

This clone was seen a handful of times. The chain links TRBV29-1 to TRBJ1-1; 8 nucleotides align to TRBD1. The V gene end was trimmed by 6 bases and the J gene end by 0 bases; junction bases not matched to a gene: 0. There are 12 residues in the CDR3. The germline V gene has CDR1 SQVTM and CDR2 ANQGSEA. The CDR3 nucleotides are TGCAGCGTGACAGGGGTGAACACTGAAGCTTTCTTT. Encoded protein: CSVTGVNTEAFF.

With respect to this clone: An end of the junction does not agree with germline; a read error may underlie this. This sample also contains other DNA sequences that code for the same CDR3. The chain joins TRBV29-1 to TRBJ1-1; TRBD1 matches 7 bases. CDR1 is SQVTM, CDR2 ANQGSEA, per germline. The CDR3 has 14 amino acids. CDR3 loop: CSVRGQRMNTEAFF. For the CDR3, the DNA is TGCAGCGTTAGGGGGCAGAGGATGAATACTGAAGCTTTCTTT.

The CDR3 DNA sequence: TGCGCCAGCAGCTTGGATGCGTCCGGCGGTCAGCCCCAGCATTTT. Its protein is CASSLDASGGQPQHF. The chain recombines TRBV5-1 with TRBJ1-5; D ambiguous. The V gene's germline CDR1 is SGHRS and CDR2 YFSETQ. The V end was cut by 0 bases, the J end by 6 bases, with 13 bases between. The CDR3 covers 15 residues.